This T cell receptor (beta chain) derives from a study of regulatory T cells in long-lasting Graves disease. CDR3 length: 17 amino acids. Unmatched junction bases numbered 14, after V lost 3 bases and J lost 0 bases. The germline CDR1 and CDR2 sequences are DFQATT and SNEGSKA (reference sequence). The table lists this clonotype with many counts. Described time point: persistent/refractory GD, antithyroid drugs over 5 years with positive TRAb. The TCR library was prepared using RNA isolated from PBMCs. In building TCR beta libraries, iRepertoire HTBI primers were used together with Arm-PCR of CDR3 regions. TCRdb fed the multiplex PCR reads into MiXCR, producing one record per CDR3 protein. Counted here are some 430,000 distinct CDR3 sequences, roughly 21% occurring once; the ten biggest clones make up more than 6%.

V is TRBV20-1 and J is TRBJ2-7, with 7 bases fitting TRBD1. The TCR comes from a female donor with Graves disease. This sample comprised peripheral blood mononuclear cells (PBMCs), obtained when the disease was refractory, from a patient treated with antithyroid drugs. The CDR3 nucleotides are TGCAGTGCTAGGGGCGTGGCCGGGACAGACAACTCCTACGAGCAGTACTTC. Translation gives CSARGVAGTDNSYEQYF.